This TCR beta chain appears in the sequencing data of a study of cytomegalovirus exposure and HLA in healthy donors. The PCR ran on 60 Vbeta and 13 Jbeta primers. The repertoire was sequenced with immunoSEQ multiplex PCR; TCRdb's copy has only in-frame clones and lacks some. The sample has 200,000 to 300,000 clones, 82% seen once; the top ten hold over 5%. The CDR3 totals 19 residues. The germline gives CDR1 SGHRS, CDR2 YFSETQ. Unmatched junction bases numbered 19, after V lost 4 bases and J lost 0 bases. The V and J genes are TRBV5-1 and TRBJ2-7; 7 bases align to TRBD1. This TCR was recovered from a middle-aged woman in good health and CMV-seropositive. Sequenced material: PBMCs. CDR3 sequence (DNA): TGCGCCAGCAGCCTAAGTTCGGGACAGATGACGCGAAGCTCCTACGAGCAGTACTTC. It is translated as CASSLSSGQMTRSSYEQYF.